This T cell receptor (beta chain) was recorded in a study of cytomegalovirus exposure and HLA in healthy donors. The PCR was carried out with 60 Vbeta primers and 13 Jbeta primers. Sequenced by immunoSEQ multiplex PCR; TCRdb stores in-frame clones only, minus some. The top ten clones hold over 3% of a sample with about 130,000 clones, about four fifths of them seen once. The CDR3 consists of 16 residues. The V gene's germline CDR1 is SGHVS and CDR2 FNYEAQ. J was trimmed by 3 bases and V by 5 bases; bases with no gene match: 9. The sample consisted of PBMCs. This chain connects TRBV7-6 to TRBJ1-1; TRBD1 aligns across 10 bases. The receptor's source is a woman in her thirties or forties in good health and CMV-seropositive. CDR3 in DNA: TGTGCCAGCAGCCATACGGGACAGGGGAGTGACACTGAAGCTTTCTTT. This codes for CASSHTGQGSDTEAFF.